This TCR beta chain is drawn from a study of T-cell memory formation after mild COVID-19 listed by TCRdb under 2021. About the study as a whole: Most TCR sequence clusters were specific to one of the two donors. Two young, previously healthy adult volunteers made up the cohort, one male and one female. In a couple of donors, T-cell clones that expanded and contracted after mild COVID-19 were tracked by sequencing TCRalpha and TCRbeta repertoires over time. Results and caveats for the whole study, not just this receptor: Some responding clones were detected in pre-infection memory, suggesting pre-existing cross-reactive memory T cells joined the SARS-CoV-2 response. SARS-CoV-2 specificity was not confirmed for the second-wave clones peaking on day 37. The study covered only a couple of mild cases, and larger cohorts including severe cases with pre-infection samples were considered necessary. Clones that contracted from day 15 to 85 showed balanced CD4/CD8 phenotypes, whereas a second wave of clones that expanded from day 15 to 37 leaned towards CD4+. Contracting CD4+ clones were located mainly in the CM and EM memory subsets, whereas CD8+ clones were found to be enriched in EMRA.

The table lists this clonotype with many counts. This clone's antigen is unknown. No much larger clone is present one base from it, and per-base qualities are unavailable. PBMCs were isolated by Ficoll-Paque density gradient centrifugation. From the germline V gene, CDR1 is SGDLS and CDR2 is YYNGEE. Spanning cysteine to phenylalanine, the CDR3 consists of 15 amino acids. Only the CDR3 DNA stays, 45 bases, in frame from base 1. Trimming at the junction amounts to 2 bases on V and 2 bases on J, and the germline ends lie 11 bases apart. The run used an Illumina NovaSeq 6000. Using 5'RACE with constant-segment primers, TCRalpha and TCRbeta cDNA libraries were constructed, with sample barcodes and unique molecular identifiers added in the process. Trizol reagent was used to extract RNA from every sample. The libraries were amplified in two PCR steps, and the second step added a second sample barcode and Illumina TruSeq adapters. Sequencing of the libraries was done on an Illumina NovaSeq, producing 2 x 150 bp paired-end reads. The original methods were these. The reads were demultiplexed and collapsed into UMI-guided consensus sequences using migec v1.2.7. Using mixcr v2.1.11, UMI consensuses were aligned to TRA and TRB V and J templates and then assembled into clonotypes. A clonotype was counted as expanded or contracted only if both edgeR and NoisET called the change significant, with noise models trained on biological replicates. For edgeR calls, a false discovery rate-adjusted p below 0.01 and a log2 fold-change threshold of 1 were applied. As an exploratory analysis of dynamics, max-normalized trajectories of the 1000 most abundant clonotypes were examined with PCA combined with hierarchical clustering. Separately sequenced CD4+ and CD8+ repertoires were used to assign a CD4 or CD8 phenotype to each responding clone. Clones were called with MiXCR by TCRdb after fastp trimmed the public reads at Q25, and only in-frame beta chains were retained. Entries that share a CDR3 protein sequence are merged under the most common genes and DNA. In this record, the V and J calls reflect TCRdb's handling and not the investigators' own analysis. Recorded for this sample are 450,000 to 650,000 distinct CDR3 sequences; about a fifth of them occurred a single time. The ten largest clones represent under 15% of the sample.

The clonotype originates from an adult woman who had mild COVID-19 (a few samples of this study predate the infection). The sample titles of this study are shuffled in the database, so cell type and time point are left out; the donor was told from shared clones. The sequence is built from TRBV9 and TRBJ1-5; the D gene is not confidently resolved. The sample comprised PBMCs or a T cell subset sorted from them (not recorded which). The nucleotides are TGTGCCAGCAGCGTGGACCCGGAGGGCAATCAGCCCCAGCATTTT. This gives the protein CASSVDPEGNQPQHF.